This paragraph covers one T cell receptor beta chain sequence. This sample stems from a study of blood T cell repertoires in COVID-19. The V gene lost 5 bases and the J gene lost 1 base, with 13 bases spanning the gap. From germline, CDR1 is SGHTA and CDR2 FQGNSA. The CDR3 has 15 residues. The data were produced by immunoSEQ multiplex PCR, yet TCRdb's version contains in-frame clones alone and is incomplete. The sample shows 250,000 to 350,000 clones, approximately 85% of them seen only once. The clonotype originates from a human donor with COVID-19, enrolled during active disease. The donor label of this sample is uncertain. Sequencing was done on a sample of peripheral blood. The chain has TRBV7-2 and TRBJ2-3, with D possibly matching TRBD1 (6 bases). The CDR3 here is CASSLGQGRTDTQYF. The CDR3, as DNA: TGTGCCAGCAGCCTAGGCCAGGGGCGCACAGATACGCAGTATTTT.